This paragraph reports one T cell receptor (beta chain). Only a few counts were recorded for this clonotype. The antigen it binds to is not known. Nothing much larger sits one base from this clone, and base qualities are not available. This record comes from a study of blood T cells in healthy people across ages (dated by TCRdb to between 2014 and 2017). At the level of the whole study: Template switching captured roughly one uniquely barcoded TCR beta cDNA molecule per two T cells in model experiments. For two donors (one aged 18 to 30 and one aged 80 or older), the study analyzed two additional independent replicas of 1 million unique cDNA reads from the same blood draw. Using deep sequencing normalized with unique cDNA molecular identifiers, the study measured how TCR beta repertoire diversity changes with age. To avoid experimental bias, donors of different ages were spread randomly across the sequencing lanes. Four age groups were formed from the donors: young (average 16 years), middle-aged (approximately 42), aged (around 68) and long-lived (approximately 80).

CDR1 and CDR2 were assigned from the germline V gene as SGHTA and FQGNSA. Unmatched junction bases come to 12, with V trimmed by 4 bases and J by 7 bases. The CDR3 runs 16 residues from the cysteine to the phenylalanine. Of all the DNA, just the CDR3 is kept, 48 bases in frame from base 1. The approximately 39 donors, aged 6 to 90 years, were systemically healthy Caucasian individuals from Russia. Around 9.8 milliliters of peripheral blood were collected from each donor into EDTA-treated Vacutainer tubes. Ficoll-Paque density-gradient centrifugation was used to isolate PBMCs, with at least 6.5 million per sample. Total RNA, at least 6 micrograms per sample, was extracted from PBMCs with Trizol reagent. Naive CD45RAhigh/CD27high T cell percentages were measured by flow cytometry on a PBMC aliquot from every donor. The method behind the library was 5' RACE. Sequencing was carried out with an Illumina HiSeq 2500. A second PCR of about 6 to 12 cycles was run with a J-beta primer mix and a sample-barcoded 5' primer. A template-switch 5' adaptor carrying 12 random nucleotides introduced a unique molecular identifier onto each TCR beta cDNA molecule. At least 2.5 million CDR3-containing paired-end reads were obtained from each sample. First-strand cDNA was synthesized from all RNA with the Mint cDNA synthesis kit, primed by a TRBC-specific oligonucleotide. Following uracil-DNA glycosylase treatment, all cDNA underwent a first 18-cycle PCR with the universal primers M1SS and BC2_uni_R. Concerning the study's data processing: For normalization, 1 million high-quality reads were randomly selected from each sample, with every read carrying a distinct molecular identifier. Instead of being binned into consensus sequences, reads with shared molecular identifiers were discarded. MiTCR, set to a Q25 quality threshold and the strictest error-elimination algorithm, was used for CDR3 identification, clonotype clustering and error correction. A nonparametric unseen species model with Euler transformation was used to estimate lower-bound total TCR beta diversity. TCRdb reworked the public reads: Q25 trimming with fastp, MiXCR clone assembly, productive beta chains retained. Under each unique CDR3 protein, matching rows form one entry showing the most common genes and DNA. The V and J calls, along with clone size, are taken from TCRdb and not from the paper's own processing. A total of hundreds of thousands of distinct CDR3 sequences appear in this sample, 49% of them only once. About 32% of the sample is taken by the ten largest.

Broader findings and caveats from the paper: Observed TCR beta diversity per million T cells fell roughly linearly with age, and a significant reduction was already apparent by age roughly 40. Because the CMV infection status of the donors was unknown, age-related changes in expanded clonotypes may potentially have been confounded. Conclusive comparison of naive and antigen-experienced compartments was prevented by the profiling of bulk unsorted PBMCs. Observed TCR beta diversity correlated strongly with the percentage of naive T cells measured by flow cytometry. Estimates of total diversity based on one million sequenced T cells were regarded as lower bounds and as underestimates. Compared with the aged group, the long-lived group had more naive CD4+ T cells, fewer expanded clones and increased TCR diversity, a pattern suggesting age selection.

Sequencing was done on a sample of blood. The TCR was taken from an older woman in good health. The chain employs TRBV7-2 and TRBJ2-7, and 11 junctional nucleotides match TRBD2. The CDR3 amino acid sequence is: CASSSSGTSGDNEQYF. The sequenced DNA is TGTGCCAGCAGCTCTTCCGGGACTAGCGGAGACAATGAGCAGTACTTC.